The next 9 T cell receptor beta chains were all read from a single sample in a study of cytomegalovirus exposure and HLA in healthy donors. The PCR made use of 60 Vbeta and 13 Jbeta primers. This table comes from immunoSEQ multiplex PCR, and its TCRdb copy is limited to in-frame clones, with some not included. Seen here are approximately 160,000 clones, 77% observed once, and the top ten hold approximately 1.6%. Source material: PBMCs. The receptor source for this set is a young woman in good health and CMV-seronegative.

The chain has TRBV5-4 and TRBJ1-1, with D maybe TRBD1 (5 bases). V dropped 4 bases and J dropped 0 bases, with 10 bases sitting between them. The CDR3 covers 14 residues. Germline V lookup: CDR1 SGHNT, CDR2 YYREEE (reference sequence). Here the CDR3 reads CASSNDSMNTEAFF. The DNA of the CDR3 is TGTGCCAGCAGCAACGACAGTATGAACACTGAAGCTTTCTTT.

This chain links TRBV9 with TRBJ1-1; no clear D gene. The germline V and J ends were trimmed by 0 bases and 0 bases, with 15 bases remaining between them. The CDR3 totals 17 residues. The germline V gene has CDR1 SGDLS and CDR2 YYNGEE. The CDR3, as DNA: TGTGCCAGCAGCGTAGGTCCTAGAGGGCTCATGAACACTGAAGCTTTCTTT. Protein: CASSVGPRGLMNTEAFF. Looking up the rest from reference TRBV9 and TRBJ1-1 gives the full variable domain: DSGVTQTPKHLITATGQRVTLRCSPRSGDLSVYWYQQSLDQGLQFLIQYYNGEERAKGNILERFSAQQFPDLHSELNLSSLELGDSALYFCASSVGPRGLMNTEAFFGQGTRLTVV.

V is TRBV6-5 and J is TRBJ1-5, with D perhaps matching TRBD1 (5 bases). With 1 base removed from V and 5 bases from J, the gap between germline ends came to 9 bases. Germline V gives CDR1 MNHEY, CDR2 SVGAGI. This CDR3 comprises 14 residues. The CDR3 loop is CASSYLQTDQPQHF. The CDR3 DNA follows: TGTGCCAGCAGTTACTTACAGACAGATCAGCCCCAGCATTTT.

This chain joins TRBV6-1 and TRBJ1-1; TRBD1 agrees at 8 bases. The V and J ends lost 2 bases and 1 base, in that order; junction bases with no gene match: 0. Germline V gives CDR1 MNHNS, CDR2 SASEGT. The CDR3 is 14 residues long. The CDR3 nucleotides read TGTGCCAGCAGTGAACAGGGGGCGAACACTGAAGCTTTCTTT. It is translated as CASSEQGANTEAFF.

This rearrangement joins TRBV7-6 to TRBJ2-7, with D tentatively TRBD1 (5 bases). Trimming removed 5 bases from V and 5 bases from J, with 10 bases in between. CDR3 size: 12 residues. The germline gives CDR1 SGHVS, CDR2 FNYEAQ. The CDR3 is CASSPQGHEQYF. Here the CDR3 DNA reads TGTGCCAGCAGCCCCCAGGGTCACGAGCAGTACTTC. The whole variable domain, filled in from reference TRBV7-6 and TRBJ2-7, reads GAGVSQSPRYKVTKRGQDVALRCDPISGHVSLYWYRQALGQGPEFLTYFNYEAQQDKSGLPNDRFSAERPEGSISTLTIQRTEQRDSAMYRCASSPQGHEQYFGPGTRLTVT.

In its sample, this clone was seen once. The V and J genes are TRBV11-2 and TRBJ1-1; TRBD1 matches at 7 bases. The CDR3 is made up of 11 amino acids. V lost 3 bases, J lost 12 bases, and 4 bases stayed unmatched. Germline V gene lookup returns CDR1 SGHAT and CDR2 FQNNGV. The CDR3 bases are TGTGCCAGCAGCTTTACAGGGGTATCTTTCTTT. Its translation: CASSFTGVSFF.

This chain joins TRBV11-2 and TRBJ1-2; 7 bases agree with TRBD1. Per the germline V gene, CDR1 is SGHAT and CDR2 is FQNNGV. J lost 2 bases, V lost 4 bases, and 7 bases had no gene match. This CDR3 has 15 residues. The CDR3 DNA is TGTGCCAGCAGCTCCCCAGGGGGGTCCAACTATGGCTACACCTTC. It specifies CASSSPGGSNYGYTF.

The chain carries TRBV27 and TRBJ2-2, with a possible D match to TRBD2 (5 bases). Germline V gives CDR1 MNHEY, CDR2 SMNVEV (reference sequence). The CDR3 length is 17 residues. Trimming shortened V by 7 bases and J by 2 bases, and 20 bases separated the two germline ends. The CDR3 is CASTLFGALANTGELFF. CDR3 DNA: TGTGCCAGCACACTTTTTGGAGCGCTAGCCAACACCGGGGAGCTGTTTTTT.

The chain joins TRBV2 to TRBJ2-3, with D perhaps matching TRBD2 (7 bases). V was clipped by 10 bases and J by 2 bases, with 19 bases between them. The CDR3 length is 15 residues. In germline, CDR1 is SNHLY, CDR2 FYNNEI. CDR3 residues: CATRMGGGPTDTQYF. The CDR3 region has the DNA TGTGCCACCCGAATGGGCGGGGGCCCCACAGATACGCAGTATTTT.